This T cell receptor (beta chain) is from a study of control samples from healthy donors and cancer patients. This CDR3 spans 16 amino acids. Germline-derived CDR1 and CDR2 are SQVTM and ANQGSEA. Profiling relied on immunoSEQ multiplex PCR, and the TCRdb table lists in-frame clones only, not all of them. The sample consists of over 75,000 clones, approximately 78% of them appearing once. The rearrangement links TRBV29-1 to TRBJ2-7; 10 nucleotides match TRBD2. The clonotype originates from a man aged 60 to 75 in good health. Sequencing was performed on blood. The CDR3: CRARTSGKTSSYEQYF. The CDR3 bases are TGCAGAGCGAGGACTAGCGGCAAGACGAGCTCCTACGAGCAGTACTTC.